Sequencing of this TCR beta chain was carried out in a study of Graves' ophthalmopathy and Graves' hyperthyroidism. Germline loops: CDR1 ENHRY, CDR2 SYGVKD. The length of the CDR3 is 14 residues. Trimming at V came to 4 bases and at J to 5 bases, leaving 4 bases not matched to a gene. Concerning this clonotype: The target antigen is unknown.

Beta-chain TCR CDR3 regions were amplified from RNA transcripts. The library came from an HTBI-primed first-round RT-PCR and a second-round multiplex PCR. MiXCR, applied by TCRdb to the multiplex PCR reads, yields one record per CDR3 protein. The sample yields about 16,000 distinct CDR3 sequences, about half seen once. Findings and caveats of the study: Among expanded thyroid clonotypes above 0.001 frequency, most also occurred in blood. Cross-validated, the 13-signature model showed 87.88%/81.08% sensitivity/specificity, and 80%/75% in the test set.

The receptor comes from a middle-aged woman with stable Graves' hyperthyroidism. Sample: peripheral blood. The chain links TRBV10-3 to TRBJ2-1; 8 bases match TRBD2. The CDR3 sequence is CAISGRAGDNEQFF. CDR3 coding DNA: TGTGCCATCAGTGGTCGAGCGGGGGACAATGAGCAGTTCTTC.